This TCR beta chain was captured by sequencing in a study of blood T cell repertoires in COVID-19. Only in-frame clones appear in the TCRdb table, and some are missing; sequencing was by immunoSEQ multiplex PCR. The sample has roughly 230,000 clones, around 82% seen once; the top ten hold 3% to 4.5%. V shed 5 bases and J shed 7 bases, with 14 bases lying between them. Germline lookup yields CDR1 MDHEN and CDR2 SYDVKM. The CDR3 consists of 14 residues. The sample consisted of peripheral blood. The gene calls are TRBV28 and TRBJ1-4; D gene uncertain. This receptor was identified in a woman aged 80 or over with acute or convalescent COVID-19. The CDR3, as DNA: TGTGCCAGCAGTGGGGAAGGACGGGGTGAAAAACTGTTTTTT. Its translation: CASSGEGRGEKLFF.